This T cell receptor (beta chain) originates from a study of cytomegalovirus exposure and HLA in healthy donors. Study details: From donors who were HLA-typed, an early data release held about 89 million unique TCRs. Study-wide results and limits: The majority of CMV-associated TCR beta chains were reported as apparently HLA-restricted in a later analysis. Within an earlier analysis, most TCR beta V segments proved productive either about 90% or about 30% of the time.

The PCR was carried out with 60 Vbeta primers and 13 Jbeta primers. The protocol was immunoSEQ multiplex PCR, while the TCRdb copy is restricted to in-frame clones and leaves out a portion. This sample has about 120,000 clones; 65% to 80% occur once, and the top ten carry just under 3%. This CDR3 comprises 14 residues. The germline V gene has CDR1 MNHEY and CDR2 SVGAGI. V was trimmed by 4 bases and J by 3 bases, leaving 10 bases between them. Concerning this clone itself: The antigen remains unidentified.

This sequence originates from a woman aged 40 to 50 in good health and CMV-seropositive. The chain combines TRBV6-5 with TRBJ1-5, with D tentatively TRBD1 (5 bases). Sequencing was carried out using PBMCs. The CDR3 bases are TGTGCCAGCAGTTGGTCCAGGGACAATCAGCCCCAGCATTTT. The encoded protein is CASSWSRDNQPQHF.